The entry below describes one TCR beta chain. J was trimmed by 5 bases and V by 2 bases; bases with no gene match: 8. This CDR3 has 15 amino acids. CDR1 and CDR2 (germline): DFQATT, SNEGSKA (reference sequence). The record originates from a study of T-cell reconstitution after alpha-beta-depleted transplantation in children. During its preparation, the TCRbeta library received unique molecular identifiers. TCRdb fed the PCR reads into MiXCR, producing one record per CDR3 protein. The sample lists 360,000 or so distinct CDR3 sequences; roughly 20% were seen once. Sequencing used PBMCs from the stem cell graft donor, obtained from the stem cell graft. The chain employs TRBV20-1 and TRBJ2-5; TRBD2 agrees at 10 bases. The clonotype originates from a human donor who donated a stem cell graft to a child with acute myeloid leukemia. Here the CDR3 reads CSARPSSGSWETQYF. Written as DNA, the CDR3 is TGCAGTGCTAGACCCTCTAGCGGGAGCTGGGAGACCCAGTACTTC.